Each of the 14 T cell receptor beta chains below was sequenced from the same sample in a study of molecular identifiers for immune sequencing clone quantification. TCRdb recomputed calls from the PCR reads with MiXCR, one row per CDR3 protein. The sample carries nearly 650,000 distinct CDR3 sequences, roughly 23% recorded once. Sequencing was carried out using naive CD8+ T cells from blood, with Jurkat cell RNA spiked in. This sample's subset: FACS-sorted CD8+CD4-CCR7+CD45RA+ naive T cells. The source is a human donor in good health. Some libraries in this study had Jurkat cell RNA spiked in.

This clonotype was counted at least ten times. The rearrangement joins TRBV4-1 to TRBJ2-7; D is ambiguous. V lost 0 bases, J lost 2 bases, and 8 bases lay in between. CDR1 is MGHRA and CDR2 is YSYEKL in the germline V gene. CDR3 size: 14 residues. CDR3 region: CASSQDRAPYEQYF. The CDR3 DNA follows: TGCGCCAGCAGCCAAGACCGGGCGCCCTACGAGCAGTACTTC.

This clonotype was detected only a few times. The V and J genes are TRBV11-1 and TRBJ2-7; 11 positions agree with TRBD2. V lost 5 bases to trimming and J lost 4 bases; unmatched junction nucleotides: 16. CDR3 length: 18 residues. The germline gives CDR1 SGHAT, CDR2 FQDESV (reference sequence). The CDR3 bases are TGTGCCAGCAGCGAAGCCGGGACTAGCGGCCCTGGCGGATACGAGCAGTACTTC. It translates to CASSEAGTSGPGGYEQYF.

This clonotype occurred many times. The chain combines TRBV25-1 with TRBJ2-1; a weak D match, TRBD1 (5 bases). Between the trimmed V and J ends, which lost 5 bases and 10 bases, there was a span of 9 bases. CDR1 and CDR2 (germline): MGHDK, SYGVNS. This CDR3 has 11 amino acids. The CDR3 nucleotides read TGTGCCAGCAGTAGGGGCAAAGAGCAGTTCTTC. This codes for CASSRGKEQFF.

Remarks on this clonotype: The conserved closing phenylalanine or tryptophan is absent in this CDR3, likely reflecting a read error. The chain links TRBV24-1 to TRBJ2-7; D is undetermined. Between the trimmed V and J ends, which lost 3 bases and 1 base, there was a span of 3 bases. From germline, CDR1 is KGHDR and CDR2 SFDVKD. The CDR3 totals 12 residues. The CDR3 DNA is TGTGCCACCAGTGATCGTTCCTACGAGCAGTACTCC. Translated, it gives CATSDRSYEQYS.

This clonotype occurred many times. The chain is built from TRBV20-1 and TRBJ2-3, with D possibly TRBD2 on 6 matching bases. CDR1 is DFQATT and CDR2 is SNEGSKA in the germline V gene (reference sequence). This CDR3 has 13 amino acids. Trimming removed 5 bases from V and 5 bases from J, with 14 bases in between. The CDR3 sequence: CSAPLALGDTQYF. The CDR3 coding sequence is TGCAGTGCTCCGCTAGCGTTGGGAGATACGCAGTATTTT.

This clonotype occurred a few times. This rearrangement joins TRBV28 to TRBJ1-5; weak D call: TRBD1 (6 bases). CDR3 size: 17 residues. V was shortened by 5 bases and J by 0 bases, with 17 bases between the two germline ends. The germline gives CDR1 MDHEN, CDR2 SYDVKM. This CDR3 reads CASSTTQGEYSNQPQHF. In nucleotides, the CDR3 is TGTGCCAGCAGTACCACACAGGGTGAATATAGCAATCAGCCCCAGCATTTT.

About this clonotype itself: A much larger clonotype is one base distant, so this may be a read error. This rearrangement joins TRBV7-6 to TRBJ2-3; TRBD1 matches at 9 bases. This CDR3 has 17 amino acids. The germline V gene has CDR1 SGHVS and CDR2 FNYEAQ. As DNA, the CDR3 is TGTGCCGGCAGCTTAGGTGCCGGGACAGGGAGTACAGATACGCAGTATTTT. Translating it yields CAGSLGAGTGSTDTQYF.

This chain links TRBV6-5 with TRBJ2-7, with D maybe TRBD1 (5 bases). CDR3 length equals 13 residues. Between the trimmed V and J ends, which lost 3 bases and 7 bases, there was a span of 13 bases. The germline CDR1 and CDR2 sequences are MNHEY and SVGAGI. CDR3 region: CASSYGQIGEQYF. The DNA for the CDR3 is TGTGCCAGCAGTTATGGACAAATCGGGGAGCAGTACTTC.

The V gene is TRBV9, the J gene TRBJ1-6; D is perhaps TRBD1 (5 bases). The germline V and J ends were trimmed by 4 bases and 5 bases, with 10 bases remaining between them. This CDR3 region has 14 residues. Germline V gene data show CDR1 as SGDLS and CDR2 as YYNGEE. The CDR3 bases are TGTGCCAGCAGCCATACGGGGGATAATTCACCCCTCCACTTT. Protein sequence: CASSHTGDNSPLHF.

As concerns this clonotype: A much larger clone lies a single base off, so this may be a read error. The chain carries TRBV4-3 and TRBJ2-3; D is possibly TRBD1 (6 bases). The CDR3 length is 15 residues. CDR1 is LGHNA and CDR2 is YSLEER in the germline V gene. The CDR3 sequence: CARSQDGGPTDTQYF. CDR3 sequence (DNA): TGCGCCCGCAGCCAAGATGGGGGCCCCACAGATACGCAGTATTTT.

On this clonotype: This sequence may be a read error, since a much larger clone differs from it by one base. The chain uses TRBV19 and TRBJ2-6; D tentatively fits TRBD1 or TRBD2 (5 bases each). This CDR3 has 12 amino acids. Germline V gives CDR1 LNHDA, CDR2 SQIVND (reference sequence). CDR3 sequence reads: CASSIGAHVLTF. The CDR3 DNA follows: TGTGCCAGTAGTATCGGGGCCCACGTCCTGACTTTC.

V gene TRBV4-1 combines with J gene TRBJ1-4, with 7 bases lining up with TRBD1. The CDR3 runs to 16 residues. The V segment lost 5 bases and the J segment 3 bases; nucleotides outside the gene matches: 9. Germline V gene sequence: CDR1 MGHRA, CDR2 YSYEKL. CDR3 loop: CASSYDRVEPNEKLFF. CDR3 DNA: TGCGCCAGCAGCTACGACAGGGTAGAGCCTAATGAAAAACTGTTTTTT.

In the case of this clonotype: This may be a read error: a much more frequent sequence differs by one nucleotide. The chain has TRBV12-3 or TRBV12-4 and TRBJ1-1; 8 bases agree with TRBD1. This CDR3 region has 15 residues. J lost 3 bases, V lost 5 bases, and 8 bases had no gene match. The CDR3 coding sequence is TGTGCCAGCAGTAGTTCGACAGGGGTCTACACTGAAGCTTTCTTT. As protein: CASSSSTGVYTEAFF.

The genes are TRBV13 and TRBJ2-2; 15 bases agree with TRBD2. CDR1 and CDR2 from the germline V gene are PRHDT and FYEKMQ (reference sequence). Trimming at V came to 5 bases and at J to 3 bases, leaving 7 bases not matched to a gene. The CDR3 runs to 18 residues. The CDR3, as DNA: TGTGCCAGCAGCATCGGACTAGCGGGGGGGCCGGACACCGGGGAGCTGTTTTTT. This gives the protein CASSIGLAGGPDTGELFF.